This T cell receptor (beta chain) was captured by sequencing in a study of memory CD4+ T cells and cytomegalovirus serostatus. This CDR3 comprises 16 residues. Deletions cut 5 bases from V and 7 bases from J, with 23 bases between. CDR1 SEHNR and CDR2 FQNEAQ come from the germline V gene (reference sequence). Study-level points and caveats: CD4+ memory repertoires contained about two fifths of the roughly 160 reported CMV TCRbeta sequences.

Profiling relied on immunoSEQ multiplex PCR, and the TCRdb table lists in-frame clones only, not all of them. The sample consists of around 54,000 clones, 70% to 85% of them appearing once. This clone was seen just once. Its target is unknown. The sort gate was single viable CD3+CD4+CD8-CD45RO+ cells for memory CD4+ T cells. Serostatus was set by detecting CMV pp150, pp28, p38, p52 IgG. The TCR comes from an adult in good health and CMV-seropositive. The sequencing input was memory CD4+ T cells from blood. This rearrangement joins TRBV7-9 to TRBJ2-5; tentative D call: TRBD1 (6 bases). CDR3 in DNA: TGTGCCAGCAGCCATCTCCGGGACATGTCGTATGGGACCCAGTACTTC. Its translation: CASSHLRDMSYGTQYF. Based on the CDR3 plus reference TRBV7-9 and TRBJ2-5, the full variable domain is DTGVSQNPRHKITKRGQNVTFRCDPISEHNRLYWYRQTLGQGPEFLTYFQNEAQLEKSRLLSDRFSAERPKGSFSTLEIQRTEQGDSAMYLCASSHLRDMSYGTQYFGPGTRLLVL.